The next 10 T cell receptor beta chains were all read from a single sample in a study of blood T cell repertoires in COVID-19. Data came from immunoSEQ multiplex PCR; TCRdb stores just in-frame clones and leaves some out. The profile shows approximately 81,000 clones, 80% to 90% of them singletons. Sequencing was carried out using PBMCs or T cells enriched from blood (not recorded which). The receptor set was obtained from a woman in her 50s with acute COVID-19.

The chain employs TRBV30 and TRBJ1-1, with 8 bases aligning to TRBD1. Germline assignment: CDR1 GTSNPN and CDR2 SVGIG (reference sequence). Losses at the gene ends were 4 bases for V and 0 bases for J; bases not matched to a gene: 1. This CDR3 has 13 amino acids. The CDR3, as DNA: TGTGCCTGGACAGGGGGCTTGAACACTGAAGCTTTCTTT. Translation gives CAWTGGLNTEAFF.

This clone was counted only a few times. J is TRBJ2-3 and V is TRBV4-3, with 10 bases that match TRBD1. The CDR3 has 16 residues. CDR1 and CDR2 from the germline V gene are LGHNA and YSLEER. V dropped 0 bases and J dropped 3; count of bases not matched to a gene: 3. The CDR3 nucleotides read TGCGCCAGCAGCCAAGAGCGGACAGGGGGTACAGATACGCAGTATTTT. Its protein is CASSQERTGGTDTQYF.

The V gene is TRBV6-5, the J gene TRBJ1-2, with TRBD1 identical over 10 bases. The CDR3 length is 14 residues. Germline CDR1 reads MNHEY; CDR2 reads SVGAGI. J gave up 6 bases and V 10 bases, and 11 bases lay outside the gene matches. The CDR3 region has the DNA TGTGCCACCAACCCGGGACAGGGGAGGGATGGCTACACCTTC. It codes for CATNPGQGRDGYTF.

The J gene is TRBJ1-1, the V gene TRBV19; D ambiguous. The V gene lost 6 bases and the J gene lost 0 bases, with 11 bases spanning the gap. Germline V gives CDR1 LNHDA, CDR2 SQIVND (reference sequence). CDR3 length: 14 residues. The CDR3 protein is CASSREILNTEAFF. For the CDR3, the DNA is TGTGCCAGTAGCCGGGAAATCCTGAACACTGAAGCTTTCTTT.

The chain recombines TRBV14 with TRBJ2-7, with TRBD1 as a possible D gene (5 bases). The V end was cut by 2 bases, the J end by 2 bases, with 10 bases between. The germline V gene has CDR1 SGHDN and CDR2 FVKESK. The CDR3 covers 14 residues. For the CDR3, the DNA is TGTGCCAGCAGCCAAAGGGGCCCTACCTACGAGCAGTACTTC. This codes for CASSQRGPTYEQYF. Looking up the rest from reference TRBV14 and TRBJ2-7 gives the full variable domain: EAGVTQFPSHSVIEKGQTVTLRCDPISGHDNLYWYRRVMGKEIKFLLHFVKESKQDESGMPNNRFLAERTGGTYSTLKVQPAELEDSGVYFCASSQRGPTYEQYFGPGTRLTVT.

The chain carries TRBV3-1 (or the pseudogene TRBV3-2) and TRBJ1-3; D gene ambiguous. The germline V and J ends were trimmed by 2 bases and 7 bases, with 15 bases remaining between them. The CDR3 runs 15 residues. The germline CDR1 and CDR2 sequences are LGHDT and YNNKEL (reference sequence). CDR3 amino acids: CASSQTGDGGNTIYF. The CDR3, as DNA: TGTGCCAGCAGCCAAACCGGGGATGGTGGGAACACCATATATTTT.

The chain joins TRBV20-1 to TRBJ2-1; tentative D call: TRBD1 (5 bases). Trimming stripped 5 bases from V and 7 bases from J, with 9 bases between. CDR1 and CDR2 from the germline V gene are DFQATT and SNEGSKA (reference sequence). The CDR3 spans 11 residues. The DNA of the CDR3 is TGCAGTGCTGGGGCCGGAAATGAGCAGTTCTTC. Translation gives CSAGAGNEQFF.

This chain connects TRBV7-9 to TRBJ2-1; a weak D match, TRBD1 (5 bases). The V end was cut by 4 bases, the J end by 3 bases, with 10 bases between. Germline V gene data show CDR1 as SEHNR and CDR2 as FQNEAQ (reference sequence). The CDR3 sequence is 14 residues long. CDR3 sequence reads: CASSYPTDYNEQFF. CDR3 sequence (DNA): TGTGCCAGCAGCTACCCGACAGACTACAATGAGCAGTTCTTC.

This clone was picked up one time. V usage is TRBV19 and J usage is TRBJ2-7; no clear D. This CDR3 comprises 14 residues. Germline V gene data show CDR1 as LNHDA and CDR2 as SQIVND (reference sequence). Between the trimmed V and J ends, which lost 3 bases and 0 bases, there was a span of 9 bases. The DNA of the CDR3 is TGTGCCAGTAGTATTACCGATAGCTCCTACGAGCAGTACTTC. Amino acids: CASSITDSSYEQYF. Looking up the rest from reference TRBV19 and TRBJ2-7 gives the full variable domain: DGGITQSPKYLFRKEGQNVTLSCEQNLNHDAMYWYRQDPGQGLRLIYYSQIVNDFQKGDIAEGYSVSREKKESFPLTVTSAQKNPTAFYLCASSITDSSYEQYFGPGTRLTVT.

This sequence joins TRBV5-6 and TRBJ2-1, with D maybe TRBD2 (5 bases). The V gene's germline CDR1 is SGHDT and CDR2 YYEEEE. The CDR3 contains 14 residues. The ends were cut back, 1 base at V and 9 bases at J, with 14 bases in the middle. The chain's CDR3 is CASSLTREFTEQFF. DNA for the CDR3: TGTGCCAGCAGCTTGACTAGGGAGTTCACTGAGCAGTTCTTC. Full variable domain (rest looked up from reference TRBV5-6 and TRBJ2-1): DAGVTQSPTHLIKTRGQQVTLRCSPKSGHDTVSWYQQALGQGPQFIFQYYEEEERQRGNFPDRFSGHQFPNYSSELNVNALLLGDSALYLCASSLTREFTEQFFGPGTRLTVL.